This T cell receptor (beta chain) was identified during a study of blood T cell repertoires in COVID-19. Study-wide context: Samples of COVID-19 (acute and convalescent) were obtained from the United States, Italy and Spain. T cells, B-cell-depleted T cells, or PBMCs supplied cDNA or gDNA.

This CDR3 is built from 13 residues. Trimming removed 7 bases at V and 1 base at J, with 11 bases between. Germline V gene sequence: CDR1 SGHVS, CDR2 FQNEAQ. Sequencing used immunoSEQ multiplex PCR; TCRdb keeps in-frame clones, though not all of them. The sample consists of hundreds of thousands of clones, roughly 87% of them appearing once. This TCR came from a man between 18 and 29 years old with active or convalescent COVID-19. The specimen was peripheral blood. The chain joins TRBV7-8 to TRBJ2-7; the D gene is possibly TRBD1 (5 bases). The CDR3 sequence: CASTNRYSYEQYF. The CDR3 nucleotides are TGTGCCAGCACCAACAGGTATTCCTACGAGCAGTACTTC.